This TCR beta chain was recovered during a study of shared clonotypes between healthy human individuals (dated by TCRdb to about 2020). For the study in its entirety: Three men and two women, aged 18 to 49 years, made up the cohort. For each donor, CD4 naive and CD4 memory were each run on three plates, CD8 naive on two plates, and CD8 memory on one plate. To estimate repertoire size and how much clonotypes are shared between individuals, the study performed deep sequencing of blood TCR repertoires from a handful of healthy adults. Libraries were prepared and TCR repertoires were sequenced by different laboratories using diverse techniques, in order to increase sequencing depth and limit assay-specific biases. Leukapheresis yielded between about 0.85 and 10 billion PBMCs per donor. What the work shows at the level of the full study, not this receptor alone: Based on pairwise subsampling, the degree of clonotype sharing among donors was expected to be affected by sequencing depth. Only blood was sampled, and tissue TCR repertoires likely differ from those in blood. Across four donors, approximately 4.6% of naive CD4, approximately 4% of naive CD8, 2.3% of memory CD4, and about 0.4% of memory CD8 clonotypes were shared. Clonotypes shared by all four sorted-subset donors showed higher generation probabilities than non-shared clonotypes. Larger estimated clonotype richness was generally found for naive subsets than for memory subsets. Because the study included a small number of donors, the genetic and exposure-history diversity represented was limited. Even with the large sequencing depth, rarefaction of the sorted-subset datasets indicated that sequencing was incomplete.

With regard to this clone: Its binding antigen is unknown. No much larger clone exists at a distance of one base, and base qualities are not known.

The donors were healthy, HIV-negative adults with no recently reported acute infections or vaccinations. Every donor was a Caucasian adult residing in Nashville, Tennessee, USA. Magnetic negative selection was used to enrich CD4+ T cells, after which naive cells were positively selected on CD45RA and the negative fraction became the memory subset. Blood was collected by leukapheresis, and PBMCs were isolated by Ficoll-Histopaque density gradient centrifugation and then cryopreserved in liquid nitrogen vapor phase. Analytical flow cytometry was used to check the purity and quantity of each magnetically sorted T cell population. Genomic DNA was isolated from every sorted fraction and measured by UV absorbance on a Nanodrop 2000c. TCR CDR3 regions were amplified from genomic DNA by multiplex PCR using the deep immunoSEQ assay. Extracted genomic DNA from each cell subset was spread evenly across all wells of several immunoSEQ 96-well plates, with each plate serving as a replicate. Each replicate PCR for sorted subsets received about 200 ng genomic DNA, equal to about 30,000 T cell genomes. Purified libraries were measured with a Qubit 3.0 fluorometer, size-checked on a Bioanalyzer 2100, and measured again with the KAPA Library Quantification kit. A separate single-read 150-cycle Illumina NextSeq 550 flow cell was used to sequence each immunoSEQ 96-well plate. The authors' analysis ran thus. Because the immunoSEQ output held only junctional sequences and lacked quality scores, the filtering could not match the filtering applied to full-length reads. To assign V/J genes and CDR3, sequences were annotated using PyIR, a Python wrapper for IgBLAST v1.9, with IMGT germline references. Reads were filtered out if the reads had weak V/J assignments (E-value above 1e-6), no CDR3, stop codons, out-of-frame junctions, or ambiguous translated residues. V3J clonotypes were defined as sequences sharing an identical inferred V gene, J gene, and CDR3 amino acid sequence. The percentage overlap between two repertoires was calculated by dividing the number of shared unique clonotypes by the size of the smaller repertoire. Richness of each repertoire was evaluated using RTK rarefaction, the Chao1 estimator, and Recon v2.1 estimates of unobserved clonotypes. OLGA was used to compute generation probabilities for all TCRbeta clonotypes that the gDNA method yielded from a handful of donors. TCRdb took this table from immuneACCESS and kept in-frame rearrangements with V and J called. Such tables lack part of the clones; where checked against another copy, unresolved V genes explain under half of the gap, and the rest is unexplained. The DNA gave D and trimming, while V, J and clone size come from that table. The sample table shows 1,500,000 or so clones, and approximately 96% are seen once. The ten largest clones capture 0.95% to 1.5% of the sample.

This TCR came from a young man in good health. Sequencing was carried out using naive CD4+ T cells sorted from blood. The cell subset or site label here, explained by the study, means: CD45RA+ positively selected.

Read as DNA, the sequence is TGCGCCAGCAGTGAGTCAGAGGGTCAGGGAGCCTACGAGCAGTACTTC. This sequence encodes CASSESEGQGAYEQYF. Rearrangement joined TRBV10-2 to TRBJ2-7; the D assignment is uncertain and may be TRBD1 or TRBD2, with 5 bases supporting each. CDR1 and CDR2, looked up from the germline V gene, are WSHSY and SAAADI. At the junction V is shortened by 0 bases and J by 2 bases, with 14 bases in between. The CDR3, cysteine through phenylalanine, is 16 amino acids long. Only the CDR3 region is kept as DNA, spanning 48 bases read in frame from base 1.